This T cell receptor (beta chain) stems from a study of lymphopenia after photon versus proton radiotherapy. Study-level findings and limits: Oligoclonal CD8+ Temra expansion after nadir drove photon patients' diversity drop.

A note on this clone: What it binds is not known.

TCRdb's table, derived via immunoSEQ multiplex PCR, lists solely in-frame clones and lacks some. Of 65,000 to 90,000 clones listed, about 90% are singletons. This CDR3 is built from 12 residues. CDR1 and CDR2 from the germline V gene are WSHSY and SAAADI. Trimming removed 2 bases from V and 3 bases from J, with 4 bases in between. The source is a woman between 35 and 50 years old with cholangiocarcinoma. The gene calls are TRBV10-2 and TRBJ1-2; D gene ambiguous. This specimen consisted of peripheral blood, obtained from a patient treated with photon-based radiotherapy. The CDR3 DNA sequence: TGCGCCAGCAGTGAGATAGACTATGGCTACACCTTC. Its protein product is CASSEIDYGYTF.